This T cell receptor (beta chain) was observed in a study of cytotoxic CD8 clonotypes in ibrutinib-treated CLL. The data were produced by immunoSEQ multiplex PCR, yet TCRdb's version contains in-frame clones alone and is incomplete. Here the sample spans around 310,000 clones, almost 80% being singletons. Sequences were derived from PBMCs, sampled before ibrutinib treatment. This receptor was identified in a human donor with chronic lymphocytic leukemia.

Here the CDR3 DNA reads TGTGCCAGCAGTTACTCCGTTAACACCGGGGAGCTGTTTTTT. It is translated as CASSYSVNTGELFF. This rearrangement joins TRBV6-5 to TRBJ2-2; D is unclear. The CDR3 has 14 amino acids. Germline CDR1 reads MNHEY; CDR2 reads SVGAGI. Trimming removed 0 bases at V and 2 bases at J, with 4 bases between.